These 20 T cell receptor beta chains were sequenced from one sample in a study of CD4 T cells in relation to SARS-CoV-2 and coronaviruses. Profiled with immunoSEQ multiplex PCR; TCRdb holds only in-frame clones, not every one. The sample lists 10,000 to 15,000 clones; 69% were seen once. Their cognate antigens are unknown. Unexposed donor CD4+ T cells date from 2011-2018, before the COVID-19 pandemic. CD4+ T cells were isolated from the cells after around 11 days of culture. The sample consisted of CD4+ T cells from PBMCs, cultured in vitro. The receptors stem from a human donor in good health.

The chain uses TRBV6-5 and TRBJ2-7; TRBD2 is a possible D gene (5 bases). Trimming removed 2 bases at V and 3 bases at J, with 14 bases between. Germline V CDR1 and CDR2: MNHEY, SVGAGI. The CDR3 runs to 15 residues. The DNA of the CDR3 is TGTGCCAGCAGTTACCCCGAGACCGGGGTCTACGAGCAGTACTTC. Encoded protein: CASSYPETGVYEQYF.

This chain links TRBV18 with TRBJ1-2, with unresolved D. Germline V gene data show CDR1 as KGHSH and CDR2 as LQKENI. With 6 bases removed from V and 8 bases from J, the gap between germline ends came to 13 bases. This CDR3 comprises 12 residues. As DNA, the CDR3 is TGTGCCAGCTCGCCCCAACCTGAAGGCTACACCTTC. This translates into CASSPQPEGYTF.

This clone was seen a handful of times. The CDR3 bases are TGTGCCAGCAGTCCCTCGAGGGAAAAACTGTTTTTT. It yields the protein CASSPSREKLFF. This chain uses TRBV28 with TRBJ1-4; D gene ambiguous. There are 12 residues in the CDR3. V lost 5 bases and J 8 bases, leaving 9 bases between the germline ends. The germline gives CDR1 MDHEN, CDR2 SYDVKM.

The chain combines TRBV7-3 with TRBJ2-5, with 10 nucleotides matching TRBD1. The trim removed 4 bases at V and 2 bases at J, leaving 10 bases unmatched. This CDR3 is 17 amino acids long. The germline CDR1 and CDR2 sequences are SGHTA and FQGTGA. This chain's CDR3 is CASSSMGQGNGQETQYF. DNA of the CDR3: TGTGCCAGCAGCTCCATGGGACAGGGGAACGGGCAAGAGACCCAGTACTTC.

The J gene is TRBJ1-6, the V gene TRBV5-1; no firm D call. Trimming stripped 0 bases from V and 0 bases from J, with 7 bases between. The CDR3 contains 16 residues. CDR1 and CDR2 (germline): SGHRS, YFSETQ. The CDR3 DNA sequence: TGCGCCAGCAGCTTGGCCGGGAGCTCCTATAATTCACCCCTCCACTTT. Encoded protein: CASSLAGSSYNSPLHF.

The chain joins TRBV4-2 to TRBJ1-2, with D possibly being TRBD1 (6 bases). This CDR3 is 16 amino acids long. V was shortened by 1 base and J by 2 bases, with 14 bases between the two germline ends. Germline CDR1 reads LGHNA; CDR2 reads YNFKEQ. CDR3: CASSQVVVRGNYGYTF. DNA of the CDR3: TGTGCCAGCAGCCAAGTCGTTGTCAGGGGCAACTATGGCTACACCTTC.

The genes are TRBV19 and TRBJ2-2, with 14 bases that match TRBD2. The germline V gene encodes CDR1 LNHDA and CDR2 SQIVND (reference sequence). The CDR3 loop spans 20 amino acids. V lost 1 base, J lost 1 base, and 8 bases stayed unmatched. Written as DNA, the CDR3 is TGTGCCAGTAGTATAGGTGGGACTAGCGGGAGTAACGGGAACACCGGGGAGCTGTTTTTT. Translation gives CASSIGGTSGSNGNTGELFF.

The CDR3 protein is CASRRQGISNQPQHF. CDR3 coding DNA: TGTGCCAGCAGACGACAGGGGATAAGCAATCAGCCCCAGCATTTT. V is TRBV28 and J is TRBJ1-5, with 8 bases that match TRBD1. Germline-derived CDR1 and CDR2 are MDHEN and SYDVKM. CDR3 length: 15 amino acids. The ends lost 6 bases at V and 1 base at J; junction bases unmatched: 5.

The table lists this clone with a few counts. The genes are TRBV2 and TRBJ1-1; 10 bases are a match to TRBD1. The CDR3 covers 15 residues. The germline V gene has CDR1 SNHLY and CDR2 FYNNEI. J gave up 3 bases and V 7 bases, and 8 bases lay outside the gene matches. CDR3 coding DNA: TGTGCCAGCAAAAGGACAGGGGGGGAATACACTGAAGCTTTCTTT. It specifies CASKRTGGEYTEAFF.

The chain is built from TRBV30 and TRBJ2-2; no clear D gene. Germline V lookup: CDR1 GTSNPN, CDR2 SVGIG (reference sequence). V lost 0 bases, J lost 4 bases, and 12 bases lay in between. The CDR3 extends over 15 amino acids. The CDR3 reads CAWSVLGSGTGELFF. Here the CDR3 DNA reads TGTGCCTGGAGTGTCTTGGGCTCGGGCACCGGGGAGCTGTTTTTT.

The J gene is TRBJ1-2, the V gene TRBV24-1; D possibly corresponds to TRBD1 (6 bases). CDR1 is KGHDR and CDR2 is SFDVKD in the germline V gene. CDR3 length: 12 amino acids. Trimming stripped 2 bases from V and 8 bases from J, with 8 bases between. For the CDR3, the DNA is TGTGCCACCAGTGATTCCGACAGGGGCTACACCTTC. Encoded protein: CATSDSDRGYTF.

The CDR3 loop is CASSLAYTGEEKLFF. CDR3 DNA: TGCGCCAGCAGCTTGGCCTACACAGGGGAGGAAAAACTGTTTTTT. The J gene is TRBJ1-4, the V gene TRBV5-1; 7 nucleotides line up with TRBD1. The J segment lost 8 bases and the V segment lost 0 bases, leaving 7 bases of the junction unmatched. Germline lookup yields CDR1 SGHRS and CDR2 YFSETQ. The CDR3 has 15 amino acids.

The chain is built from TRBV28 and TRBJ1-2, with TRBD1 matching over 10 bases. CDR1 is MDHEN, CDR2 SYDVKM, per germline. The CDR3 has 14 amino acids. V lost 5 bases to trimming and J lost 4 bases; unmatched junction nucleotides: 4. The CDR3 bases are TGTGCCAGCAGTGAGACAGGGGGCCGCTATGGCTACACCTTC. Protein: CASSETGGRYGYTF.

The rearrangement joins TRBV6-5 to TRBJ1-3; D not resolved. The CDR3 is 15 amino acids. V dropped 7 bases and J dropped 0 bases, with 13 bases sitting between them. The germline V gene has CDR1 MNHEY and CDR2 SVGAGI. The CDR3 bases are TGTGCCAGCACTTTGGAGGGATACTCTGGAAACACCATATATTTT. Translating it yields CASTLEGYSGNTIYF.

The chain has TRBV6-5 and TRBJ2-7; 10 nucleotides align to TRBD1. Per the germline V gene, CDR1 is MNHEY and CDR2 is SVGAGI. The CDR3 totals 14 residues. V was pared by 6 bases and J by 4 bases, with 6 bases of the junction left unmatched. CDR3 protein: CASSQDRGVYEQYF. For the CDR3, the DNA is TGTGCCAGCAGCCAGGACAGGGGGGTATACGAGCAGTACTTC.

J is TRBJ1-1 and V is TRBV14, with 10 bases that match TRBD1. The CDR3 length is 14 residues. Germline CDR1 and CDR2: SGHDN and FVKESK. V dropped 5 bases and J dropped 11; count of bases not matched to a gene: 11. In DNA form, the CDR3 reads TGTGCCAGCAGCGGTCGACCGGGACAGGGGATGGCTTTCTTT. It codes for CASSGRPGQGMAFF.

The chain uses TRBV10-2 and TRBJ1-5; D might be TRBD1 (5 bases). The CDR3 runs 17 residues. The germline V gene encodes CDR1 WSHSY and CDR2 SAAADI. V was clipped by 6 bases and J by 1 base, with 19 bases between them. In nucleotides, the CDR3 is TGCGCCAGCAGAGACTTTGGGGCAAAAGCCAGCAATCAGCCCCAGCATTTT. Its protein product is CASRDFGAKASNQPQHF.

This chain connects TRBV28 to TRBJ2-7, with TRBD1 identical over 7 bases. With V trimmed by 5 bases and J by 4 bases, 14 bases remained unmatched. From germline, CDR1 is MDHEN and CDR2 SYDVKM. The CDR3 covers 16 residues. The CDR3 region is CASSHVGTGVRYEQYF. CDR3 nucleotides: TGTGCCAGCAGTCACGTAGGAACAGGGGTTCGGTACGAGCAGTACTTC.

This sequence joins TRBV20-1 and TRBJ2-1; D gene unclear. CDR3 length: 14 residues. The germline CDR1 and CDR2 sequences are DFQATT and SNEGSKA (reference sequence). The ends were cut back, 3 bases at V and 7 bases at J, with 16 bases in the middle. CDR3 sequence (DNA): TGCAGTGCTAGTTCTTCCGGTGGCGGAAATGAGCAGTTCTTC. It specifies CSASSSGGGNEQFF.

The chain couples TRBV10-3 to TRBJ2-3; 15 nucleotides align to TRBD2. V trimming: 9 bases; J trimming: 4 bases; junction bases outside the gene matches: 5. There are 15 residues in the CDR3. Germline CDR1 ENHRY, CDR2 SYGVKD. The CDR3 nucleotides read TGTGCCATAGGGACTAGCGGGAGGAGCCCAGATACGCAGTATTTT. Protein: CAIGTSGRSPDTQYF.